Each of the 26 T cell receptor beta chains below was sequenced from the same sample in a study of T cell responses to AZD1222 COVID-19 vaccine. Repertoires were generated with immunoSEQ multiplex PCR, while TCRdb's copy carries only in-frame clones and drops some. The sample has about 110,000 clones; around 91% are singletons. The sequencing used peripheral blood, collected on day 0 of AZD1222 vaccination. The receptors originated from an adult in good health.

The rearrangement links TRBV9 to TRBJ2-7, with 9 bases that match TRBD1. Germline V CDR1 and CDR2: SGDLS, YYNGEE. The CDR3 consists of 14 residues. The ends lost 3 bases at V and 9 bases at J; junction bases unmatched: 10. DNA of the CDR3: TGTGCCAGCAGCGAGAGGGGACAGGGAACCGCGCAGTACTTC. As protein: CASSERGQGTAQYF. The full variable domain, its missing parts supplied by reference TRBV9 and TRBJ2-7, is DSGVTQTPKHLITATGQRVTLRCSPRSGDLSVYWYQQSLDQGLQFLIQYYNGEERAKGNILERFSAQQFPDLHSELNLSSLELGDSALYFCASSERGQGTAQYFGPGTRLTVT.

J is TRBJ1-5 and V is TRBV6-1, with a weak D call TRBD1 (6 bases). The CDR3 has 13 amino acids. V lost 6 bases and J lost 6, with 12 bases in between. Germline CDR1 is MNHNS and CDR2 is SASEGT. CDR3 sequence reads: CASSQQGGQPQHF. CDR3 sequence (DNA): TGTGCCAGCAGCCAACAGGGAGGTCAGCCCCAGCATTTT.

The chain combines TRBV7-9 with TRBJ2-7, with D uncertain. Germline loops: CDR1 SEHNR, CDR2 FQNEAQ (reference sequence). This CDR3 region has 8 residues. The CDR3 loop is CPTYEQYF. CDR3 DNA sequence: TGTCCCACCTACGAGCAGTACTTC.

The chain couples TRBV4-2 to TRBJ1-6, with no clear D. Germline V gene sequence: CDR1 LGHNA, CDR2 YNFKEQ. Trimming took 1 base from V and 8 from J, leaving 6 bases between them. CDR3 length equals 13 residues. CDR3 in amino acids: CASSQVSDSPLHF. The CDR3 nucleotides read TGTGCCAGCAGCCAAGTCTCGGATTCACCCCTCCACTTT.

The table lists this clone with a count of one. This chain uses TRBV7-2 with TRBJ1-5, with TRBD1 as a possible D gene (6 bases). The CDR3 covers 14 residues. Trimming stripped 4 bases from V and 6 bases from J, with 13 bases between. Germline V gene data show CDR1 as SGHTA and CDR2 as FQGNSA. CDR3 sequence reads: CASSWTGGTQPQHF. In DNA, the CDR3 is TGTGCCAGCAGCTGGACCGGGGGCACTCAGCCCCAGCATTTT. The entire variable domain, with the rest obtained from reference TRBV7-2 and TRBJ1-5, is as follows: GAGVSQSPSNKVTEKGKDVELRCDPISGHTALYWYRQSLGQGLEFLIYFQGNSAPDKSGLPSDRFSAERTGGSVSTLTIQRTQQEDSAVYLCASSWTGGTQPQHFGDGTRLSIL.

This rearrangement joins TRBV5-1 to TRBJ1-5; D is ambiguous. This CDR3 is 13 amino acids long. V was cut by 0 bases and J by 7 bases, with 8 bases left in between. From germline, CDR1 is SGHRS and CDR2 YFSETQ. The CDR3, as DNA: TGCGCCAGCAGCTTGGGGGAGCGACAGCCCCAGCATTTT. Residues: CASSLGERQPQHF.

The chain links TRBV6-2 or TRBV6-3 to TRBJ1-2; no clear D gene. V lost 0 bases to trimming and J lost 3 bases, with 11 bases between them. The CDR3 is made up of 15 amino acids. Germline CDR1 is MNHEY and CDR2 is SVGEGT. CDR3 loop: CASSYSKELDYGYTF. In nucleotides, the CDR3 is TGTGCCAGCAGTTACTCTAAGGAACTTGACTATGGCTACACCTTC.

This chain connects TRBV20-1 to TRBJ1-4; D remains unclear. Trimming took off 3 bases at V and 7 bases at J, with 21 bases between the two ends. Germline CDR1 reads DFQATT; CDR2 reads SNEGSKA (reference sequence). CDR3 length: 16 amino acids. The CDR3 DNA sequence: TGCAGTGCTAGTGCCTCGGTCCTCGGCCCCAGTGAAAAACTGTTTTTT. It is translated as CSASASVLGPSEKLFF.

The rearrangement links TRBV10-1 to TRBJ1-3; D is unclear. The CDR3 length is 13 residues. V was shortened by 5 bases and J by 4 bases, with 9 bases between the two germline ends. Germline CDR1 reads WNHNN; CDR2 reads SYGVQD (reference sequence). CDR3 in amino acids: CASSPGRGNTIYF. The CDR3 DNA reads TGCGCCAGCAGTCCCGGACGGGGAAACACCATATATTTT.

As regards this clone: The same CDR3 also results from other DNA sequences found in this sample. This sequence joins TRBV27 and TRBJ1-5; D may be TRBD1 (5 bases). The CDR3 spans 14 residues. CDR1 is MNHEY, CDR2 SMNVEV, per germline (reference sequence). Trimming stripped 2 bases from V and 4 bases from J, with 9 bases between. The CDR3 loop reads CASSLRQTNQPQHF. CDR3 nucleotides: TGTGCCAGCAGTTTAAGACAGACAAATCAGCCCCAGCATTTT.

The chain employs TRBV27 and TRBJ2-7; 7 bases map to TRBD2. This CDR3 has 16 amino acids. The V and J ends lost 3 bases and 2 bases, in that order; junction bases with no gene match: 10. Germline values: CDR1 MNHEY, CDR2 SMNVEV (reference sequence). Written as DNA, the CDR3 is TGTGCCAGCAGTTTGCGGGCGTTAGCGGGTACCTACGAGCAGTACTTC. Amino acids: CASSLRALAGTYEQYF.

This chain connects TRBV10-3 to TRBJ2-5, with no clear D. Germline V gene sequence: CDR1 ENHRY, CDR2 SYGVKD. The CDR3 extends over 13 amino acids. V lost 3 bases, J lost 1 base, and 6 bases lay in between. CDR3 protein: CAISDDIQETQYF. In nucleotides, the CDR3 is TGTGCCATCAGTGATGACATCCAAGAGACCCAGTACTTC.

This clone was recorded only once. The chain carries TRBV30 and TRBJ2-7; the D gene is possibly TRBD1 (6 bases). V was pared by 2 bases and J by 6 bases, with 14 bases between. The germline V gene encodes CDR1 GTSNPN and CDR2 SVGIG (reference sequence). This CDR3 is built from 13 residues. In DNA form, the CDR3 reads TGTGCCTGGAGTCCCGGGACATTGGGCGAGCAGTACTTC. This codes for CAWSPGTLGEQYF. The complete variable domain, with remaining parts taken from reference TRBV30 and TRBJ2-7, reads SQTIHQWPATLVQPVGSPLSLECTVEGTSNPNLYWYRQAAGRGLQLLFYSVGIGQISSEVPQNLSASRPQDRQFILSSKKLLLSDSGFYLCAWSPGTLGEQYFGPGTRLTVT.

V is TRBV5-1 and J is TRBJ1-6; no definite D call. CDR1 is SGHRS, CDR2 YFSETQ, per germline. CDR3 length equals 15 residues. With 4 bases removed from V and 8 bases from J, the gap between germline ends came to 16 bases. The CDR3 sequence: CASSHLRVGDSPLHF. As DNA, the CDR3 is TGCGCCAGCAGCCATCTTCGGGTGGGAGATTCACCCCTCCACTTT.

The V and J genes are TRBV11-2 and TRBJ1-2; weak D call: TRBD1 (5 bases). Germline V gene lookup returns CDR1 SGHAT and CDR2 FQNNGV. The CDR3 sequence is 16 residues long. V lost 1 base and J 0 bases, leaving 12 bases between the germline ends. The CDR3, as DNA: TGTGCCAGCAGCTTAGGGCTCCAGGGAGCTAACTATGGCTACACCTTC. Encoded protein: CASSLGLQGANYGYTF.

The chain couples TRBV7-2 to TRBJ2-5; D call uncertain. V was trimmed by 5 bases and J by 1 base, leaving 8 bases between them. Per germline, CDR1 SGHTA and CDR2 FQGNSA. The length of the CDR3 is 13 residues. The CDR3 nucleotides are TGTGCCAGCAGCAAGAACCTCCAAGAGACCCAGTACTTC. Translation: CASSKNLQETQYF.

The chain has TRBV11-1 and TRBJ2-3; TRBD2 aligns across 8 bases. J gave up 8 bases and V 8 bases, and 15 bases lay outside the gene matches. The CDR3 spans 15 residues. Looked up from germline, CDR1 is SGHAT and CDR2 is FQDESV (reference sequence). The CDR3 loop reads CASAREGLLSGTQYF. CDR3 nucleotide sequence: TGTGCCAGCGCCCGGGAGGGACTACTCTCGGGTACGCAGTATTTT.

This chain connects TRBV5-4 to TRBJ1-2, with a possible D match to TRBD1 (6 bases). The CDR3 sequence is 14 residues long. CDR1 and CDR2 from the germline V gene are SGHNT and YYREEE (reference sequence). Trimming stripped 4 bases from V and 6 bases from J, with 16 bases between. CDR3 sequence (DNA): TGTGCCAGCAGCCAACCAGGACAGCCCGATGGCTACACCTTC. Translation: CASSQPGQPDGYTF.

The V call is TRBV5-1, the J call TRBJ2-1, with D possibly TRBD2 on 5 matching bases. This CDR3 spans 15 amino acids. The V end was cut by 0 bases, the J end by 1 base, with 8 bases between. Germline CDR1 is SGHRS and CDR2 is YFSETQ. The CDR3 DNA follows: TGCGCCAGCAGCTTGGATCGGGGATCCTACAATGAGCAGTTCTTC. This gives the protein CASSLDRGSYNEQFF.

V gene TRBV6-2 or TRBV6-3 combines with J gene TRBJ2-7, with TRBD2 matching 9 bases. With 2 bases clipped from V and 3 bases from J, the junction kept 2 bases outside the gene matches. The CDR3 contains 14 residues. From germline, CDR1 is MNHEY and CDR2 SVGEGT. DNA for the CDR3: TGTGCCAGCAGTTACGAGCGGGGGGTCTACGAGCAGTACTTC. Translation gives CASSYERGVYEQYF.

This chain joins TRBV25-1 and TRBJ1-2, with 7 positions matching TRBD1. CDR1 is MGHDK and CDR2 is SYGVNS in the germline V gene. V lost 4 bases and J lost 8; bases outside the gene matches: 7. The CDR3 is 13 residues long. CDR3 residues: CASSGPDRAGYTF. The DNA for the CDR3 is TGTGCCAGCAGTGGACCCGACAGGGCAGGCTACACCTTC.

The chain carries TRBV7-2 and TRBJ2-2; 7 bases are a match to TRBD2. J was trimmed by 4 bases and V by 1 base; bases with no gene match: 6. CDR3 length equals 16 residues. Germline V lookup: CDR1 SGHTA, CDR2 FQGNSA. This chain's CDR3 is CASSLGASGATGELFF. CDR3 DNA: TGTGCCAGCAGCTTAGGGGCTAGCGGTGCCACCGGGGAGCTGTTTTTT.

This clone was counted once. CDR3 sequence (DNA): TGCGCCAGCAGCCAAAGGTTACGGGACTCACCCCTCCACTTT. It codes for CASSQRLRDSPLHF. This chain connects TRBV4-3 to TRBJ1-6, with TRBD1 as a possible D gene (5 bases). V gave up 2 bases and J gave up 10 bases, with 12 bases separating them. This CDR3 spans 14 amino acids. Germline V gene data show CDR1 as LGHNA and CDR2 as YSLEER.

The V and J genes are TRBV10-3 and TRBJ2-5; D not resolved. The CDR3 has 14 amino acids. Deletions cut 2 bases from V and 2 bases from J, with 9 bases between. Germline lookup yields CDR1 ENHRY and CDR2 SYGVKD. The CDR3 nucleotides read TGTGCCATCAGTGAGCCGCGACTTCAAGAGACCCAGTACTTC. It is translated as CAISEPRLQETQYF.

This clone was detected once. This rearrangement joins TRBV30 to TRBJ1-4; D is undetermined. The length of the CDR3 is 15 residues. Trimming stripped 0 bases from V and 10 bases from J, with 18 bases between. Looked up from germline, CDR1 is GTSNPN and CDR2 is SVGIG (reference sequence). The CDR3 region is CAWSVSRTPRGKLFF. The CDR3 DNA reads TGTGCCTGGAGTGTATCCCGGACCCCCCGGGGAAAACTGTTTTTT.

This clone was recorded a few times. The V gene is TRBV6-2 or TRBV6-3, the J gene TRBJ2-2; D remains ambiguous. Trimming stripped 0 bases from V and 1 base from J, with 6 bases between. This CDR3 spans 15 amino acids. Germline CDR1 reads MNHEY; CDR2 reads SVGEGT. The chain's CDR3 is CASSYSWQNTGELFF. Here the CDR3 DNA reads TGTGCCAGCAGTTACTCATGGCAGAACACCGGGGAGCTGTTTTTT.